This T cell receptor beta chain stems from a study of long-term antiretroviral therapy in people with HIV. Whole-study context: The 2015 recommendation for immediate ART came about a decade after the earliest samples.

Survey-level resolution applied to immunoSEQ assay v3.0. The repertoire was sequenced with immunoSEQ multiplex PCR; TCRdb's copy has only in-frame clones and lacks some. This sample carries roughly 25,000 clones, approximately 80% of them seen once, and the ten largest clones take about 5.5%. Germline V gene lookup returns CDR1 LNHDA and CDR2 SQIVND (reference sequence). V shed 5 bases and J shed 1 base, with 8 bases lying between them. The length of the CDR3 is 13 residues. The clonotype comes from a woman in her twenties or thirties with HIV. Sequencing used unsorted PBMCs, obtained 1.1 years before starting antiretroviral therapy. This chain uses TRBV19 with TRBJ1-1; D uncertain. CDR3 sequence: CASSFLANTEAFF. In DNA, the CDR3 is TGTGCCAGTAGTTTCCTGGCGAACACTGAAGCTTTCTTT.